These 9 T cell receptor beta chains share one sample of origin, sequenced in a study of immune evolution from preneoplasia to lung adenocarcinoma. Assay: immunoSEQ multiplex PCR; the TCRdb copy retains only in-frame clones and omits some. The sample shows roughly 5,400 clones, 81% of them seen only once. The sample comprised FFPE adjacent normal lung tissue. These TCRs come from a donor older than 65 with lung adenocarcinoma.

The chain uses TRBV21-1 and TRBJ1-2; the table's D call of TRBD1 was not tested on the DNA. TRBV21-1 is recorded as a pseudogene. The CDR3 has 14 residues. This chain's CDR3 is CASSKGARRYGYTF. The CDR3 nucleotides read TGTGCCAGCAGCAAAGGGGCCAGAAGATATGGCTACACCTTC.

The chain's CDR3 is CASSPGRNPYNEQFF. In DNA, the CDR3 is TGTGCCAGCAGCCCTGGGAGGAACCCCTACAATGAGCAGTTCTTC. The chain recombines TRBV7-2 with TRBJ2-1, with D possibly being TRBD2 (6 bases). V lost 5 bases and J lost 2, with 13 bases in between. The CDR3 runs to 15 residues. CDR1 is SGHTA and CDR2 is FQGNSA in the germline V gene.

The CDR3 loop reads CASSDYAGPNNQPQHF. CDR3 sequence (DNA): TGTGCCAGCAGTGATTATGCCGGGCCCAACAATCAGCCCCAGCATTTT. The chain joins TRBV2 to TRBJ1-5; D not certain. This CDR3 contains 16 residues. CDR1 is SNHLY and CDR2 is FYNNEI in the germline V gene. The germline V and J ends were trimmed by 3 bases and 3 bases, with 15 bases remaining between them.

The chain links TRBV28 to TRBJ1-2; D might be TRBD1 (5 bases). Germline CDR1 is MDHEN and CDR2 is SYDVKM. The CDR3 loop spans 14 amino acids. V lost 6 bases to trimming and J lost 0 bases, with 11 bases between them. The CDR3 here is CASRIGGANYGYTF. CDR3 bases: TGTGCCAGCAGGATAGGAGGGGCTAACTATGGCTACACCTTC.

The chain's CDR3 is CASSLNGPRDNQPQHF. The CDR3 bases are TGTGCCAGCAGCTTAAACGGTCCTAGAGACAATCAGCCCCAGCATTTT. The chain carries TRBV7-2 and TRBJ1-5; D is uncertain. The ends were cut back, 2 bases at V and 3 bases at J, with 14 bases in the middle. The CDR3 has 16 residues. Germline CDR1 is SGHTA and CDR2 is FQGNSA. The full variable domain, with the rest looked up from reference TRBV7-2 and TRBJ1-5, is GAGVSQSPSNKVTEKGKDVELRCDPISGHTALYWYRQSLGQGLEFLIYFQGNSAPDKSGLPSDRFSAERTGGSVSTLTIQRTQQEDSAVYLCASSLNGPRDNQPQHFGDGTRLSIL.

The chain carries TRBV20-1 and TRBJ1-2; no clear D. Looked up from germline, CDR1 is DFQATT and CDR2 is SNEGSKA (reference sequence). The V end was cut by 3 bases, the J end by 2 bases, with 1 base between. The CDR3 sequence is 10 residues long. This chain's CDR3 is CSARNYGYTF. DNA of the CDR3: TGCAGTGCTAGGAACTATGGCTACACCTTC.

The rearrangement uses TRBV2 and TRBJ2-3, with 12 bases fitting TRBD2. This CDR3 contains 16 residues. Per the germline V gene, CDR1 is SNHLY and CDR2 is FYNNEI. J lost 0 bases, V lost 7 bases, and 5 bases had no gene match. The CDR3 loop reads CASMTSGSQSTDTQYF. The CDR3 nucleotides are TGTGCCAGCATGACTAGCGGGAGCCAGAGCACAGATACGCAGTATTTT.

The chain combines TRBV6-6 with TRBJ2-3; a possible D gene is TRBD2 (5 bases). Trimming shortened V by 2 bases and J by 2 bases, and 14 bases separated the two germline ends. Per germline, CDR1 MNHNY and CDR2 SVGAGI (reference sequence). The CDR3 contains 16 residues. CDR3 nucleotide sequence: TGTGCCAGCAGTTACCGGGGTTCCTATAACACAGATACGCAGTATTTT. This translates into CASSYRGSYNTDTQYF.

V gene TRBV27 combines with J gene TRBJ1-2, with D unresolved. CDR1 MNHEY and CDR2 SMNVEV come from the germline V gene (reference sequence). The germline V and J ends were trimmed by 2 bases and 4 bases, with 17 bases remaining between them. The CDR3 extends over 16 amino acids. This CDR3 is CASSLAGNRALYGYTF. The CDR3 DNA sequence: TGTGCCAGCAGTTTAGCGGGGAACAGAGCGCTCTATGGCTACACCTTC.